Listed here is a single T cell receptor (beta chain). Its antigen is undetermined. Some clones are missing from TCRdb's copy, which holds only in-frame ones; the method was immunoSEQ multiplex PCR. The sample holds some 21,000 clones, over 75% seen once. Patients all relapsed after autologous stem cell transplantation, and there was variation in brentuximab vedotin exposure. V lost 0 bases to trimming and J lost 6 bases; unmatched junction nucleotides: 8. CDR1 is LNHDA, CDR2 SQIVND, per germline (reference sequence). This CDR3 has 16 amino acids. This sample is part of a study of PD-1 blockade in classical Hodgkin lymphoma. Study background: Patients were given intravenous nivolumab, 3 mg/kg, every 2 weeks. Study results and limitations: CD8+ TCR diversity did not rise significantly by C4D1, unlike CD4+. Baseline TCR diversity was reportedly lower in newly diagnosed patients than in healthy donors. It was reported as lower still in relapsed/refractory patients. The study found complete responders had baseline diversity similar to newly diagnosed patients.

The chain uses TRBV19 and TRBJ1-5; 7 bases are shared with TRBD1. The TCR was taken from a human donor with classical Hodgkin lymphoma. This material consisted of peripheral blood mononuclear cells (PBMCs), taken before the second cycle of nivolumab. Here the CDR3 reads CASSIEGRGFGQPQHF. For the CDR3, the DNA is TGTGCCAGTAGTATAGAGGGCAGGGGGTTTGGTCAGCCCCAGCATTTT.